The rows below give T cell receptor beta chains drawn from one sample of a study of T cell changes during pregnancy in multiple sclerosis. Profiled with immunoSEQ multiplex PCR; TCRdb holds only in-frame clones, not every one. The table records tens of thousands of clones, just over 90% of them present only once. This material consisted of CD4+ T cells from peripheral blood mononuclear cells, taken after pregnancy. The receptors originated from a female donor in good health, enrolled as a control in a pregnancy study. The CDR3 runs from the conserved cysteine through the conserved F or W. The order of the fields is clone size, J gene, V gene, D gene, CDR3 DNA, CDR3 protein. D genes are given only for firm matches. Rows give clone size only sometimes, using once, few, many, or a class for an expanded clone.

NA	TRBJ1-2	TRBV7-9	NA	TGTGCCAGCAGCCAAACGAAGGTACAGGGCCTGGATGGATATGGCTACACCTTC	CASSQTKVQGLDGYGYTF
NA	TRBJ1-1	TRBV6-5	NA	TGTGCCAGCAGTTACCGGTTTGATCAGGGAAACACTGAAGCTTTCTTT	CASSYRFDQGNTEAFF
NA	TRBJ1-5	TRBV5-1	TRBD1	TGCGCCAGCAGTCGGACAGGGAATCAGCCCCAGCATTTT	CASSRTGNQPQHF
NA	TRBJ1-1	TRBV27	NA	TGTGCCAGCAGTTTGGAGGCCCCCCGGACGGCTCATATCGGGGGCACTGAAGCTTTCTTT	CASSLEAPRTAHIGGTEAFF
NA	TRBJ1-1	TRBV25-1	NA	TGTGCCAGCAGAACTTGGGGGGGGAGTAGCACTGAAGCTTTCTTT	CASRTWGGSSTEAFF
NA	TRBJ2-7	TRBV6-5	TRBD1	TGTGCCAGCAGTGCTTACAGGGGCTACGAGCAGTACTTC	CASSAYRGYEQYF
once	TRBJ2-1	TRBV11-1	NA	TGTGCCAGCAGCTTAGGTACAGACTACAATGAGCAGTTCTTC	CASSLGTDYNEQFF
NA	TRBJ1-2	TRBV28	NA	TGTGCCAGCGGTGCGTGGGGCTACACCTTC	CASGAWGYTF
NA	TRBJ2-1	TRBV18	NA	TGTGCCAGCTCACCGGGGGGCAATGAGCAGTTCTTC	CASSPGGNEQFF
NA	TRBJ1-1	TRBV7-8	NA	TGTGCCAGCAGCTTTACCGGGAAGAACACTGAAGCTTTCTTT	CASSFTGKNTEAFF
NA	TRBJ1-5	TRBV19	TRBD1	TGTGCCAGTAGATCTACGGGACAGGGGGAAAATCAGCCCCAGCATTTT	CASRSTGQGENQPQHF
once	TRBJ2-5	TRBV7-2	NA	TGTGCCAGCAGTTTCCTCCAAGAGACCCAGTACTTC	CASSFLQETQYF
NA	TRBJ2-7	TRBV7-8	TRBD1	TGTGCCAGCAGCATAATGACAGGGACCTACGAGCAGTACTTC	CASSIMTGTYEQYF
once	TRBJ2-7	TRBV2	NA	TGTGCCAGCAAGGACAGCCTTTCCTACGAGCAGTACTTC	CASKDSLSYEQYF
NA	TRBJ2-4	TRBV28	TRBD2	TGTGCCAGTAGACTAGCGGGGTTAGCCAAAAACATTCAGTACTTC	CASRLAGLAKNIQYF
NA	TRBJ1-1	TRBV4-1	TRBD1	TGCGCCAGCAGCCAAGATCCCCGACAGGGGGATCCTACCATGAACACTGAAGCTTTCTTT	CASSQDPRQGDPTMNTEAFF
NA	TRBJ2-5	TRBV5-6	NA	TGTGCCAGCAGCTATTCCGACAGGTCAGAGACCCAGTACTTC	CASSYSDRSETQYF
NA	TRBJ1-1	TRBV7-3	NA	TGTGCCAGCAGCTTAACAGGGGACACTGAAGCTTTCTTT	CASSLTGDTEAFF
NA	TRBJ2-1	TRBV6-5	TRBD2	TGTGCCAGCAGTTACGCTAGCGGGACCTATGAGCAGTTCTTC	CASSYASGTYEQFF
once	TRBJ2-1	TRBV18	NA	TGTGCCAGCTCACAGGATAGCGGTGAGCAGTTCTTC	CASSQDSGEQFF
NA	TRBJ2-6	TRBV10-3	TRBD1	TGTGCCATCAGGACAGGGGAAGGGGCTGGGGCCAACGTCCTGACTTTC	CAIRTGEGAGANVLTF